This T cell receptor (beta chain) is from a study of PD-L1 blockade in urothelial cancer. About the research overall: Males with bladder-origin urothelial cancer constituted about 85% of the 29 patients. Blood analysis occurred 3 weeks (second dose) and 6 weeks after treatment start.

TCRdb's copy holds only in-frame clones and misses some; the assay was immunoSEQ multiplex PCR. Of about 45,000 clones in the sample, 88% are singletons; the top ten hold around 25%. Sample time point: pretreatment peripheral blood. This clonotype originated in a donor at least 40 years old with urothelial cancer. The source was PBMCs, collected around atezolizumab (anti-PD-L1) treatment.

The CDR3 DNA follows: TGTGCCAGCTCACCACTAGACAGGGACCCCCAGCATTTT. Translating gives CASSPLDRDPQHF. V and J are TRBV18 and TRBJ1-5; 7 bases are a match to TRBD1. CDR1 KGHSH and CDR2 LQKENI come from the germline V gene. This CDR3 contains 13 residues. V trimming: 1 base; J trimming: 10 bases; junction bases outside the gene matches: 4.